These 27 T cell receptor beta chains came from one sample sequenced in a study of T cell responses to AZD1222 COVID-19 vaccine. Sequencing was performed with immunoSEQ multiplex PCR; in TCRdb, only in-frame clones are kept and a portion is missing. The sample has roughly 100,000 clones; about 90% are singletons. The source material was peripheral blood, sampled on day 0 of AZD1222 vaccination. These receptors all stem from an adult in good health.

V is TRBV16 and J is TRBJ1-3; 7 positions agree with TRBD1. CDR3 size: 15 residues. Unmatched junction bases numbered 8, after V lost 6 bases and J lost 3 bases. In germline, CDR1 is KGHSY, CDR2 FQNENV. The chain's CDR3 is CASSPNRGNGNTIYF. The CDR3 region has the DNA TGTGCCAGCAGTCCAAACAGGGGTAATGGAAACACCATATATTTT.

The V and J genes are TRBV11-1 and TRBJ2-7; no clear D. The V gene lost 5 bases and the J gene lost 5 bases, with 7 bases spanning the gap. Germline assignment: CDR1 SGHAT and CDR2 FQDESV (reference sequence). The CDR3 is 11 residues long. In DNA form, the CDR3 reads TGTGCCAGCAGCCAACCGGACGAGCAGTACTTC. Translated: CASSQPDEQYF.

This clone was counted only a few times. The CDR3 is CAWSVLIGYTF. DNA of the CDR3: TGTGCCTGGAGTGTACTCATTGGCTACACCTTC. The rearrangement links TRBV30 to TRBJ1-2, with D uncertain. V shed 0 bases and J shed 7 bases, with 6 bases lying between them. The CDR3 has 11 residues. Germline-derived CDR1 and CDR2 are GTSNPN and SVGIG (reference sequence).

As concerns this clone: This specimen includes other DNA sequences encoding the same CDR3. The genes are TRBV30 and TRBJ2-7; the D is unclear. Trimming removed 0 bases from V and 6 bases from J, with 9 bases in between. The CDR3 sequence is 12 residues long. Per the germline V gene, CDR1 is GTSNPN and CDR2 is SVGIG (reference sequence). In DNA, the CDR3 is TGTGCCTGGAGTGTACAACTGGGCGAGCAGTACTTC. It yields the protein CAWSVQLGEQYF.

The gene calls are TRBV28 and TRBJ1-6; a possible D gene is TRBD1 (5 bases). This CDR3 contains 16 residues. Germline-derived CDR1 and CDR2 are MDHEN and SYDVKM. Trimming stripped 5 bases from V and 7 bases from J, with 18 bases between. The CDR3 protein is CASSLDRGTANSPLHF. CDR3 nucleotide sequence: TGTGCCAGCAGTCTCGATCGGGGGACGGCCAATTCACCCCTCCACTTT.

This chain connects TRBV19 to TRBJ1-3; the match to TRBD1 covers 10 bases. Germline assignment: CDR1 LNHDA and CDR2 SQIVND (reference sequence). The CDR3 runs 17 residues. The V and J ends lost 5 bases and 0 bases, in that order; junction bases with no gene match: 7. The CDR3: CASSPGQGDYSGNTIYF. The CDR3 DNA reads as TGTGCCAGTAGTCCCGGACAGGGGGACTACTCTGGAAACACCATATATTTT.

The chain carries TRBV7-3 and TRBJ2-3; tentative D call: TRBD1 (5 bases). The CDR3 runs to 13 residues. With 5 bases removed from V and 2 bases from J, the gap between germline ends came to 8 bases. The germline V gene has CDR1 SGHTA and CDR2 FQGTGA. The CDR3 region has the DNA TGTGCCAGCAGCACAGGAGTCACAGATACGCAGTATTTT. It translates to CASSTGVTDTQYF.

The chain joins TRBV28 to TRBJ2-7; possibly TRBD2 for D (5 bases). The CDR3 sequence is 14 residues long. Germline CDR1 reads MDHEN; CDR2 reads SYDVKM. Between the trimmed V and J ends, which lost 4 bases and 0 bases, there was a span of 10 bases. CDR3 DNA sequence: TGTGCCAGCAGTTCAGCCGGGGTCTCCTACGAGCAGTACTTC. Translated, it gives CASSSAGVSYEQYF. Complete variable domain (other parts from reference TRBV28 and TRBJ2-7): DVKVTQSSRYLVKRTGEKVFLECVQDMDHENMFWYRQDPGLGLRLIYFSYDVKMKEKGDIPEGYSVSREKKERFSLILESASTNQTSMYLCASSSAGVSYEQYFGPGTRLTVT.

V gene TRBV19 combines with J gene TRBJ1-5; 7 bases are shared with TRBD1. From germline, CDR1 is LNHDA and CDR2 SQIVND (reference sequence). The CDR3 runs 14 residues. V shed 7 bases and J 6 bases; nucleotides not matched to a gene: 9. The CDR3 DNA follows: TGTGCCAGTACCGAGGACAGGAGTAGTCAGCCCCAGCATTTT. Encoded protein: CASTEDRSSQPQHF.

V and J are TRBV11-3 and TRBJ1-2, with no clear D. The germline CDR1 and CDR2 sequences are SGHNT and YENEEA. The V end lost 5 bases, the J end lost 4 bases, and 11 bases lay between the germline ends. CDR3 length: 13 residues. Here the CDR3 DNA reads TGTGCCAGCAGCGAGGACGGCCTCTATGGCTACACCTTC. Residues: CASSEDGLYGYTF.

The rearrangement joins TRBV19 to TRBJ1-6; D may be TRBD1 (6 bases). CDR3 length: 15 amino acids. V was trimmed by 1 base and J by 7 bases, leaving 11 bases between them. The germline CDR1 and CDR2 sequences are LNHDA and SQIVND (reference sequence). The CDR3 DNA follows: TGTGCCAGTAGTATAGGGGGGGACATGAATTCACCCCTCCACTTT. It codes for CASSIGGDMNSPLHF. Variable domain in full (rest from reference TRBV19 and TRBJ1-6): DGGITQSPKYLFRKEGQNVTLSCEQNLNHDAMYWYRQDPGQGLRLIYYSQIVNDFQKGDIAEGYSVSREKKESFPLTVTSAQKNPTAFYLCASSIGGDMNSPLHFGNGTRLTVT.

The chain recombines TRBV6-6 with TRBJ2-7, with TRBD2 identical over 7 bases. Germline CDR1 and CDR2: MNHNY and SVGAGI (reference sequence). CDR3 length: 15 amino acids. The V gene end was trimmed by 4 bases and the J gene end by 0 bases; junction bases not matched to a gene: 6. CDR3 DNA: TGTGCCAGCAGTTCCCCTAGCGGCCCCTCCTACGAGCAGTACTTC. It specifies CASSSPSGPSYEQYF.

A single count supports this clone. The chain recombines TRBV7-8 with TRBJ1-6; no clear D gene. V dropped 5 bases and J dropped 10 bases, with 21 bases sitting between them. This CDR3 spans 16 amino acids. From germline, CDR1 is SGHVS and CDR2 FQNEAQ. CDR3 residues: CASSPTAATGQSPLHF. As DNA, the CDR3 is TGTGCCAGCAGCCCTACAGCTGCAACGGGCCAATCACCCCTCCACTTT.

The V gene is TRBV30, the J gene TRBJ1-5, with 7 positions matching TRBD1. CDR3 length: 14 residues. Trimming at V came to 4 bases and at J to 5 bases, leaving 8 bases not matched to a gene. The germline V gene encodes CDR1 GTSNPN and CDR2 SVGIG (reference sequence). The CDR3 sequence: CAWNLGQEYQPQHF. CDR3 DNA: TGTGCCTGGAACTTAGGACAGGAATATCAGCCCCAGCATTTT.

The gene calls are TRBV28 and TRBJ2-7, with D tentatively TRBD1 (7 bases). Germline V gene lookup returns CDR1 MDHEN and CDR2 SYDVKM. V was shortened by 5 bases and J by 7 bases, with 21 bases between the two germline ends. This CDR3 comprises 15 residues. The CDR3 protein is CASSLAGTVGREQYF. In DNA, the CDR3 is TGTGCCAGCAGTCTCGCCGGGACAGTAGGGAGGGAGCAGTACTTC.

The chain couples TRBV7-2 to TRBJ1-4, with D tentatively TRBD1 (6 bases). This CDR3 is 14 amino acids long. Deletions cut 6 bases from V and 8 bases from J, with 16 bases between. CDR1 is SGHTA and CDR2 is FQGNSA in the germline V gene. The CDR3 protein is CASSGTGGREKLFF. The CDR3 DNA reads as TGTGCCAGCAGTGGGACGGGGGGCCGCGAAAAACTGTTTTTT. Full variable domain (outside the CDR3, taken from reference TRBV7-2 and TRBJ1-4): GAGVSQSPSNKVTEKGKDVELRCDPISGHTALYWYRQSLGQGLEFLIYFQGNSAPDKSGLPSDRFSAERTGGSVSTLTIQRTQQEDSAVYLCASSGTGGREKLFFGSGTQLSVL.

The chain combines TRBV30 with TRBJ1-1; the D gene is possibly TRBD1 (6 bases). CDR1 GTSNPN and CDR2 SVGIG come from the germline V gene (reference sequence). With 1 base removed from V and 9 bases from J, the gap between germline ends came to 15 bases. The CDR3 has 13 amino acids. CDR3 in DNA: TGTGCCTGGAGTGGTACAGGGAATTATAAAGCTTTCTTT. It specifies CAWSGTGNYKAFF.

The chain carries TRBV5-1 and TRBJ2-2; D uncertain. The V and J ends lost 0 bases and 4 bases respectively, with 13 bases between them. The CDR3 spans 16 residues. Germline V lookup: CDR1 SGHRS, CDR2 YFSETQ. The CDR3: CASSLEQHSLTGELFF. The CDR3 DNA is TGCGCCAGCAGCTTGGAACAGCACTCCCTCACCGGGGAGCTGTTTTTT. Supplemented by reference TRBV5-1 and TRBJ2-2, the full variable domain reads KAGVTQTPRYLIKTRGQQVTLSCSPISGHRSVSWYQQTPGQGLQFLFEYFSETQRNKGNFPGRFSGRQFSNSRSEMNVSTLELGDSALYLCASSLEQHSLTGELFFGEGSRLTVL.

The chain is built from TRBV6-4 and TRBJ1-1, with D tentatively TRBD1 (6 bases). Germline CDR1 reads MRHNA; CDR2 reads SNTAGT. CDR3 length equals 13 residues. The V end was cut by 4 bases, the J end by 1 base, with 7 bases between. CDR3 in DNA: TGTGCCAGCAGTGCGGGACAGAACACTGAAGCTTTCTTT. It specifies CASSAGQNTEAFF.

The chain combines TRBV5-4 with TRBJ2-7; D is ambiguous. Germline V gene sequence: CDR1 SGHNT, CDR2 YYREEE (reference sequence). Trimming stripped 3 bases from V and 6 bases from J, with 13 bases between. CDR3 size: 13 residues. The CDR3 protein is CASSSPVGREQYF. DNA for the CDR3: TGTGCCAGCAGCTCACCGGTAGGCCGCGAGCAGTACTTC.

This sequence joins TRBV25-1 and TRBJ1-6, with D perhaps matching TRBD1 (5 bases). The V end was cut by 1 base, the J end by 7 bases, with 11 bases between. The CDR3 contains 15 residues. Germline CDR1 is MGHDK and CDR2 is SYGVNS. The CDR3 region has the DNA TGTGCCAGCAGTGAATCCGGGACGGGGAATTCACCCCTCCACTTT. Its translation is CASSESGTGNSPLHF.

J is TRBJ2-7 and V is TRBV7-2; D is undetermined. Germline V CDR1 and CDR2: SGHTA, FQGNSA. The CDR3 length is 13 residues. Trimming shortened V by 4 bases and J by 3 bases, and 10 bases separated the two germline ends. CDR3 protein: CASSSLMLYEQYF. CDR3 DNA sequence: TGTGCCAGCAGCTCCCTCATGCTCTACGAGCAGTACTTC.

The V call is TRBV6-5, the J call TRBJ2-3, with D unclear. This CDR3 comprises 15 residues. V was trimmed by 5 bases and J by 6 bases, leaving 18 bases between them. Germline-derived CDR1 and CDR2 are MNHEY and SVGAGI. The CDR3 DNA sequence: TGTGCCAGCAGTCCCCCTGGCACCCAGGTGGATACGCAGTATTTT. Translation gives CASSPPGTQVDTQYF.

The chain is built from TRBV28 and TRBJ2-7; 10 nucleotides align to TRBD1. With 4 bases clipped from V and 3 bases from J, the junction kept 9 bases outside the gene matches. Per germline, CDR1 MDHEN and CDR2 SYDVKM. This CDR3 has 16 residues. CDR3 in amino acids: CASSSTGTGAGYEQYF. The CDR3 DNA reads TGTGCCAGCAGTTCAACCGGGACAGGGGCTGGCTACGAGCAGTACTTC. Variable domain in full (rest from reference TRBV28 and TRBJ2-7): DVKVTQSSRYLVKRTGEKVFLECVQDMDHENMFWYRQDPGLGLRLIYFSYDVKMKEKGDIPEGYSVSREKKERFSLILESASTNQTSMYLCASSSTGTGAGYEQYFGPGTRLTVT.

This chain connects TRBV29-1 to TRBJ2-7; D might be TRBD2 (6 bases). CDR3 length equals 12 residues. The V gene's germline CDR1 is SQVTM and CDR2 ANQGSEA. Trimming pared 7 bases from V and 3 bases from J, leaving 13 bases between. The CDR3 protein is CSAQMGGYEQYF. CDR3 DNA: TGCAGCGCCCAGATGGGGGGCTACGAGCAGTACTTC.

This clone was picked up one time. J is TRBJ2-6 and V is TRBV9, with D perhaps assigned TRBD1 or TRBD2 (5 bases each). The CDR3 sequence is 17 residues long. Between the trimmed V and J ends, which lost 4 bases and 0 bases, there was a span of 14 bases. The germline CDR1 and CDR2 sequences are SGDLS and YYNGEE. The DNA of the CDR3 is TGTGCCAGCAGCCTATGGGACGGGTCCTCTGGGGCCAACGTCCTGACTTTC. Its translation is CASSLWDGSSGANVLTF. Full variable domain (missing parts from reference TRBV9 and TRBJ2-6): DSGVTQTPKHLITATGQRVTLRCSPRSGDLSVYWYQQSLDQGLQFLIQYYNGEERAKGNILERFSAQQFPDLHSELNLSSLELGDSALYFCASSLWDGSSGANVLTFGAGSRLTVL.

This clone showed up just a few times. This chain uses TRBV6-5 with TRBJ1-2; 9 bases line up with TRBD1. The CDR3 is 13 amino acids. Germline loops: CDR1 MNHEY, CDR2 SVGAGI. Losses at the gene ends were 6 bases for V and 11 bases for J; bases not matched to a gene: 10. The DNA for the CDR3 is TGTGCCAGCAGAGCGGGACAGGGTTTGAGTTACACCTTC. The encoded protein is CASRAGQGLSYTF.